The 18 T cell receptor beta chains given below trace back to one sample, sequenced in a study of shared clonotypes between healthy human individuals. Generated by immunoSEQ multiplex PCR, the TCRdb table keeps only in-frame clones and is missing some. This table holds 2 million or so clones, roughly 96% found once. The sequencing input was naive CD4+ T cells sorted from blood. Subset denoted: CD45RA+ positively selected. The receptors shown here come from a man between 18 and 29 years old in good health.

CDR3 sequence reads: CARSLSQGWTGELFF. CDR3 bases: TGTGCCAGAAGCTTGAGCCAGGGTTGGACCGGGGAGCTGTTTTTT. The V gene is TRBV5-3, the J gene TRBJ2-2, with D possibly being TRBD1 (5 bases). TRBV5-3 is labeled an ORF, and its function is uncertain. V lost 1 base to trimming and J lost 5 bases, with 12 bases between them. The CDR3 is 15 amino acids.

This clone was seen only once. This chain links TRBV5-1 with TRBJ2-3; 8 bases are shared with TRBD1. Germline V gene data show CDR1 as SGHRS and CDR2 as YFSETQ. Losses at the gene ends were 6 bases for V and 3 bases for J; bases not matched to a gene: 9. This CDR3 region has 15 residues. The CDR3 region is CASTLGYRGTDTQYF. In DNA form, the CDR3 reads TGCGCCAGCACCCTCGGCTACAGGGGGACAGATACGCAGTATTTT.

This clone was recorded only once. The chain joins TRBV28 to TRBJ1-5; 8 bases line up with TRBD1. Germline CDR1 and CDR2: MDHEN and SYDVKM. The CDR3 is 20 residues long. V shed 5 bases, J shed 0 bases, and the junction held 18 bases outside the gene matches. CDR3 in amino acids: CASSPAYRTGLRYSNQPQHF. In nucleotides, the CDR3 is TGTGCCAGCAGTCCAGCCTACCGGACAGGGTTAAGATATAGCAATCAGCCCCAGCATTTT.

J is TRBJ1-6 and V is TRBV7-9; D is ambiguous. The CDR3 length is 18 residues. V lost 8 bases to trimming and J lost 0 bases, with 20 bases between them. CDR1 and CDR2 from the germline V gene are SEHNR and FQNEAQ (reference sequence). The CDR3 DNA reads TGTGCCAGCGATAAGGAAGGGCCCCTGAGCTCCTATAATTCACCCCTCCACTTT. Translating gives CASDKEGPLSSYNSPLHF.

The chain combines TRBV9 with TRBJ2-1; the D is unclear. Deletions cut 5 bases from V and 6 bases from J, with 12 bases between. Germline V gene lookup returns CDR1 SGDLS and CDR2 YYNGEE. The CDR3 sequence is 13 residues long. The chain's CDR3 is CASSVTPSNEQFF. The CDR3 coding sequence is TGTGCCAGCAGTGTGACTCCCTCCAATGAGCAGTTCTTC.

The chain uses TRBV2 and TRBJ2-3; D gene unclear. CDR1 and CDR2 (germline): SNHLY, FYNNEI. The CDR3 has 20 amino acids. V lost 4 bases to trimming and J lost 5 bases, with 31 bases between them. CDR3 DNA: TGTGCCAGCAGTGGACGTAGTATGGGCGCCACAATAGGGCCGGGAGATACGCAGTATTTT. Its translation is CASSGRSMGATIGPGDTQYF.

Worth noting for this clone: Additional DNA sequences in this sample encode the identical CDR3. The rearrangement uses TRBV5-6 and TRBJ2-5; D not certain. The CDR3 has 11 amino acids. With 2 bases removed from V and 5 bases from J, the gap between germline ends came to 4 bases. Germline V CDR1 and CDR2: SGHDT, YYEEEE. CDR3 sequence: CASSFRETQYF. CDR3 nucleotide sequence: TGTGCCAGCAGCTTTCGGGAGACCCAGTACTTC. Full variable domain (remainder filled in from reference TRBV5-6 and TRBJ2-5): DAGVTQSPTHLIKTRGQQVTLRCSPKSGHDTVSWYQQALGQGPQFIFQYYEEEERQRGNFPDRFSGHQFPNYSSELNVNALLLGDSALYLCASSFRETQYFGPGTRLLVL.

This sequence joins TRBV10-3 and TRBJ2-3, with D unclear. The V gene lost 7 bases and the J gene lost 2 bases, with 10 bases spanning the gap. Germline V gives CDR1 ENHRY, CDR2 SYGVKD. The CDR3 has 13 amino acids. The CDR3 spells CAITSAITDTQYF. The CDR3 DNA follows: TGTGCCATCACCTCGGCTATCACAGATACGCAGTATTTT.

Points on this clone: Other nucleotide sequences in the sample specify the same CDR3. The V call is TRBV6-1, the J call TRBJ2-7, with 12 bases identical to TRBD1. The CDR3 contains 14 residues. V lost 11 bases and J lost 4; bases outside the gene matches: 9. Germline CDR1 and CDR2: MNHNS and SASEGT. CDR3 in DNA: TGTGCCTCACGCCGGGGACAGGGGGCGTACGAGCAGTACTTC. As protein: CASRRGQGAYEQYF.

The J gene is TRBJ2-7, the V gene TRBV6-1; a weak D match, TRBD1 (5 bases). CDR1 and CDR2 from the germline V gene are MNHNS and SASEGT. Trimming took 5 bases from V and 6 from J, leaving 8 bases between them. CDR3 size: 11 residues. This CDR3 is CASSYQGEQYF. CDR3 sequence (DNA): TGTGCCAGCAGTTATCAGGGCGAGCAGTACTTC.

Only one count was recorded for this clone. The chain recombines TRBV10-3 with TRBJ2-7, with 9 bases fitting TRBD2. The germline CDR1 and CDR2 sequences are ENHRY and SYGVKD. V gave up 1 base and J gave up 5 bases; unmatched junction bases: 3. The CDR3 runs 14 residues. The CDR3 is CAISEYGGRDEQYF. Here the CDR3 DNA reads TGTGCCATCAGTGAGTACGGCGGGAGGGACGAGCAGTACTTC.

The chain recombines TRBV5-4 with TRBJ1-5; TRBD1 is a possible D gene (6 bases). This CDR3 has 14 residues. Trimming removed 5 bases at V and 0 bases at J, with 9 bases between. CDR1 and CDR2 (germline): SGHNT, YYREEE (reference sequence). The CDR3 loop reads CASSQQGSNQPQHF. CDR3 in DNA: TGTGCCAGCAGTCAACAGGGTAGCAATCAGCCCCAGCATTTT.

The chain links TRBV2 to TRBJ1-5; D perhaps matches TRBD1 (5 bases). V lost 8 bases and J lost 7, with 18 bases in between. Germline CDR1 and CDR2: SNHLY and FYNNEI. CDR3 length: 14 amino acids. The CDR3, as DNA: TGTGCCAGCGGTTCCGGGCAGGGTAAGCAGCCCCAGCATTTT. Its protein product is CASGSGQGKQPQHF.

This chain joins TRBV6-4 and TRBJ2-5; D unresolved. Germline V CDR1 and CDR2: MRHNA, SNTAGT. The V gene lost 2 bases and the J gene lost 6 bases, with 10 bases spanning the gap. This CDR3 spans 13 amino acids. The CDR3 region is CASSDGVSKTQYF. The DNA for the CDR3 is TGTGCCAGCAGTGACGGGGTTTCGAAGACCCAGTACTTC.

CDR3 nucleotide sequence: TGTGCCATCAGTGATAGCGGGGGCCCTAACAATGAGCAGTTCTTC. This codes for CAISDSGGPNNEQFF. This rearrangement joins TRBV10-3 to TRBJ2-1, with TRBD2 matching over 9 bases. Per the germline V gene, CDR1 is ENHRY and CDR2 is SYGVKD. V trimming: 3 bases; J trimming: 5 bases; junction bases outside the gene matches: 5. The CDR3 sequence is 15 residues long.

The rearrangement links TRBV29-1 to TRBJ2-5; 13 bases are shared with TRBD2. Losses at the gene ends were 7 bases for V and 5 bases for J; bases not matched to a gene: 13. The CDR3 runs to 16 residues. CDR1 is SQVTM, CDR2 ANQGSEA, per germline. The CDR3 sequence: CSGGTSGTSRRETQYF. CDR3 in DNA: TGCAGCGGGGGGACTAGCGGGACATCCCGTAGGGAGACCCAGTACTTC. Using reference TRBV29-1 and TRBJ2-5 for the parts outside the CDR3, the full variable domain is SAVISQKPSRDICQRGTSLTIQCQVDSQVTMMFWYRQQPGQSLTLIATANQGSEATYESGFVIDKFPISRPNLTFSTLTVSNMSPEDSSIYLCSGGTSGTSRRETQYFGPGTRLLVL.

The chain recombines TRBV18 with TRBJ1-1, with TRBD1 as a possible D gene (5 bases). The germline V gene encodes CDR1 KGHSH and CDR2 LQKENI. The CDR3 totals 12 residues. Trimming left V 8 bases short and J 1 base short, with 8 bases between. The CDR3 DNA follows: TGTGCCAGCCAGGGAGCGAACACTGAAGCTTTCTTT. As protein: CASQGANTEAFF.

The chain carries TRBV7-2 and TRBJ2-3; possible D gene TRBD2, 6 bases. The CDR3 runs 18 residues. Germline V gene sequence: CDR1 SGHTA, CDR2 FQGNSA. Trimming stripped 5 bases from V and 0 bases from J, with 21 bases between. The CDR3 DNA follows: TGTGCCAGCAGCCCTTCCGTTTTTTGGGGGACTAGCACAGATACGCAGTATTTT. It yields the protein CASSPSVFWGTSTDTQYF.